Only a few counts were recorded for the clone carrying this T cell receptor beta chain. Its antigen is not known. V was clipped by 5 bases and J by 2 bases, with 21 bases between them. The CDR3 contains 17 residues. CDR1 is ENHRY, CDR2 SYGVKD, per germline. The sample originates from a study of T-cell memory formation after mild COVID-19. On the study more broadly: Largely, the TCR clusters proved donor specific.

The 5'RACE method, run with constant-segment primers, produced TCR alpha and TCR beta cDNA libraries (carrying sample barcodes and UMIs). MiXCR, run by TCRdb on the 5' RACE reads, gives a single entry per CDR3 protein. The repertoire consists of fewer than 350,000 distinct CDR3 sequences, with more than 15% occurring once and the leading ten covering approximately 20%. Regarding the study as a whole: Clones that got smaller from day 15 to 85 had even CD4/CD8, while clones growing later tipped toward CD4+. The study found contracting CD4+ clones mainly in CM and EM and contracting CD8+ clones in EMRA.

Source material: PBMCs or a T cell subset sorted from them (not recorded which). The V gene is TRBV10-3, the J gene TRBJ1-1; TRBD1 might be the D (5 bases). The sequence was collected from a young man who had mild COVID-19 (a few samples of this study predate the infection). Cell type and time point are not known. The CDR3 here is CAISTAGTLTPNTEAFF. The CDR3 DNA follows: TGTGCCATCAGTACCGCCGGGACTTTAACCCCAAACACTGAAGCTTTCTTT.